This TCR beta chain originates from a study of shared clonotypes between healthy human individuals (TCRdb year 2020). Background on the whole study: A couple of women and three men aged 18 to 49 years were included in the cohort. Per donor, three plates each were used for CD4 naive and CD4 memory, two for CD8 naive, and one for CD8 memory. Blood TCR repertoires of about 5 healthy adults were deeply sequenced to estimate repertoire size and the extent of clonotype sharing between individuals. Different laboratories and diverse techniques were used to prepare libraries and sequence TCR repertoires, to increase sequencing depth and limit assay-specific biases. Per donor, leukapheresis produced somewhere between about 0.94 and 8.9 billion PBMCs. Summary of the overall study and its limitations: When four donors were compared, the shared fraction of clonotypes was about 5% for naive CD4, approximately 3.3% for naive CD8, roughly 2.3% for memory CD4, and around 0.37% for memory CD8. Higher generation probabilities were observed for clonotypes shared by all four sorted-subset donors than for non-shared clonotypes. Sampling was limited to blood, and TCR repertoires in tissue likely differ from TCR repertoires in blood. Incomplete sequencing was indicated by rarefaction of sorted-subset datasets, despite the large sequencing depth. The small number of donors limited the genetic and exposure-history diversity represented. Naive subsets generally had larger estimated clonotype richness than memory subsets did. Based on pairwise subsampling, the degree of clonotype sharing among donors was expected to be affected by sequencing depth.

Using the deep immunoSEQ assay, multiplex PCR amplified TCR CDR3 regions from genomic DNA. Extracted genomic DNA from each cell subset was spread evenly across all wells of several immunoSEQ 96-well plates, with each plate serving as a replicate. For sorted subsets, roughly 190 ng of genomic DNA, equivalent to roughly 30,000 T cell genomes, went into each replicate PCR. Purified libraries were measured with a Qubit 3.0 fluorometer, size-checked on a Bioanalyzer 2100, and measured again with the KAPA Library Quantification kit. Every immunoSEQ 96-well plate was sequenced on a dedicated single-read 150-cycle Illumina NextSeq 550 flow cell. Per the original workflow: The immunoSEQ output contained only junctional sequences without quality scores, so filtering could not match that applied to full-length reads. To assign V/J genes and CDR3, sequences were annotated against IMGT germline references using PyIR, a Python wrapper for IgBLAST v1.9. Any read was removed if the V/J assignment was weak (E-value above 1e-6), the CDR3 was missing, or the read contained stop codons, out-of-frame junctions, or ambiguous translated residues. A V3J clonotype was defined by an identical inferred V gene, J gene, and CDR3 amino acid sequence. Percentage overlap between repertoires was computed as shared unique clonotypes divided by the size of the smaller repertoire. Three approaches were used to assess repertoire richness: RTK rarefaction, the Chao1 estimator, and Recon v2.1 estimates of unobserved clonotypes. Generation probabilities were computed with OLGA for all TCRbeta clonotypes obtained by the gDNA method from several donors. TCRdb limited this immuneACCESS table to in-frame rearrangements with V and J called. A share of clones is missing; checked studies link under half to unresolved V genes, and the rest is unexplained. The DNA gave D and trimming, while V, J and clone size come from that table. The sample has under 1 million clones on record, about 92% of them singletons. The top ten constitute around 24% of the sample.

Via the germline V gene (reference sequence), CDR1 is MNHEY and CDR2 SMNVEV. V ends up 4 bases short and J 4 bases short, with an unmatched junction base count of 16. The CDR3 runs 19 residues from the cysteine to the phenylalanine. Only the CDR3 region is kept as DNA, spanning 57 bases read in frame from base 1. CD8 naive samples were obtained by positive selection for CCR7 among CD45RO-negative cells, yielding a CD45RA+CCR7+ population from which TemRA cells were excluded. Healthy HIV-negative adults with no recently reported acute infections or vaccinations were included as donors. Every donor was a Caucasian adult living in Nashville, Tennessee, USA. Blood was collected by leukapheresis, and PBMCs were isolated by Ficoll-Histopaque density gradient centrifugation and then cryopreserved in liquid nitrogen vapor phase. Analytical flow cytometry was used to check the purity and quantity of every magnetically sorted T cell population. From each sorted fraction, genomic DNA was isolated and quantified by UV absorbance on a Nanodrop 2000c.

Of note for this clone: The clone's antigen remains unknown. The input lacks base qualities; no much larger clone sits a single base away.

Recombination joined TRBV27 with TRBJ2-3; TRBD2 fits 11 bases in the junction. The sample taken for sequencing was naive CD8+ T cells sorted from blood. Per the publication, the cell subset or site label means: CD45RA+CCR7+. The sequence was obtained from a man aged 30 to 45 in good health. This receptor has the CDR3 CASSSQELAGEGSADTQYF. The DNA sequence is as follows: TGTGCCAGCAGTTCCCAGGAACTAGCGGGAGAAGGCTCAGCAGATACGCAGTATTTT.